A selection of T cell receptor beta chains follows, all from one sample in a study of neurological immune-mediated disorders. Via MiXCR, TCRdb re-called the 5' RACE reads, giving one row per CDR3 protein. The repertoire has around 60,000 distinct CDR3 sequences, about 3.4% of them found once; the top ten carry about 7%. The sample taken for sequencing was PBMCs. These receptors came from a woman between 55 and 75 years old with multiple sclerosis. CDR3s include the opening cysteine and the closing phenylalanine or tryptophan. Each record gives: V gene, J gene, clone size, D gene, CDR3 DNA, CDR3 protein. The D gene is left open where the match is weak. Size is stated as once, few, many, or a class for an expanded clone.

TRBV6-2/TRBV6-3	TRBJ1-2	many	.	TGTGCCAGCAGTTACGGGGGGAACTATGGCTACACCTTC	CASSYGGNYGYTF
TRBV9	TRBJ1-1	many	.	TGTGCCAGCAGCGTAGGCAGCAGCCCGGAAACTGAAGCTTTCTTT	CASSVGSSPETEAFF
TRBV20-1	TRBJ1-5	many	TRBD1	TGCAGTGCTAGTAGGGGGCTTAGCAATCAGCCCCAGCATTTT	CSASRGLSNQPQHF
TRBV5-1	TRBJ2-2	many	TRBD1	TGCGCCAGCACCGAACAGGGGGCCGGGGAGCTGTTTTTT	CASTEQGAGELFF
TRBV27	TRBJ2-7	many	.	TGTGCCAGCAGTTATCGGGCCGGGCGGTCCTACGAGCAGTACTTC	CASSYRAGRSYEQYF
TRBV4-1	TRBJ2-7	many	TRBD1	TGCGCCAGCAGCCAGAGGACAGGGGGCCTCTACGAGCAGTACTTC	CASSQRTGGLYEQYF
TRBV28	TRBJ1-4	many	.	TGTGCCAGCAGTTTCGGGGGATTAACAGGAGCTCAGGAAAAACTGTTTTTT	CASSFGGLTGAQEKLFF
TRBV7-7	TRBJ2-5	many	TRBD1	TGTGCTAGCAGCTTAATGACAGGGCTGGAGACCCAGTACTTC	CASSLMTGLETQYF
TRBV4-1	TRBJ2-5	many	TRBD2	TGCGCCAGCAGCCAAGCTCCGACTAGCGACCAAGAGACCCAGTACTTC	CASSQAPTSDQETQYF
TRBV6-2/TRBV6-3	TRBJ2-5	many	.	TGTGCCAGCAGTTACTTAGAGACCCAGTACTTC	CASSYLETQYF
TRBV4-1	TRBJ2-2	many	.	TGCGCCAGCAGCCAAGGGGGCCCCAGCACCGGGGAGCTGTTTTTT	CASSQGGPSTGELFF
TRBV7-8	TRBJ2-2	many	.	TGTGCCAGCAGCTTTGAGGGACACGCTCCGAACACCGGGGAGCTGTTTTTT	CASSFEGHAPNTGELFF
TRBV20-1	TRBJ2-1	many	.	TGCAGTGCTCCCTCGGATCTACTCAATGAGCAGTTCTTC	CSAPSDLLNEQFF
TRBV7-2	TRBJ2-7	many	.	TGTGCCAGCAGCTTCACCCCGTACGAGCAGTACTTC	CASSFTPYEQYF
TRBV18	TRBJ1-1	many	.	TGTGCCAGCTCACCAAGGACCTGGACGTTGAACACTGAAGCTTTCTTT	CASSPRTWTLNTEAFF
TRBV5-1	TRBJ1-1	many	.	TGCGCCAGCAGCTTGGGTCCCATAGGGAGGACTGAAGCTTTCTTT	CASSLGPIGRTEAFF
TRBV5-4	TRBJ2-1	many	.	TGTGCCAGCAGCTTCGAAGGGCTGGTCTACAATGAGCAGTTCTTC	CASSFEGLVYNEQFF
TRBV5-5	TRBJ2-5	many	TRBD1	TGTGCCAGCAGCCTAGGGACAGGGGGGTCCCCAGAGACCCAGTACTTC	CASSLGTGGSPETQYF
TRBV29-1	TRBJ2-1	many	.	TGCAGCGTTGACGGGACTCAAATCTCCTACAATGAGCAGTTCTTC	CSVDGTQISYNEQFF
TRBV11-2	TRBJ2-2	many	TRBD1	TGTGCCAGCAGCCGGACAGGGGCGAACACCGGGGAGCTGTTTTTT	CASSRTGANTGELFF
TRBV20-1	TRBJ2-1	many	.	TGCAGTGCTAGATCGACCGGGACTTCTAACAATGAGCAGTTCTTC	CSARSTGTSNNEQFF
TRBV4-2	TRBJ1-4	few	.	TGTGCCAGCAGCCAAGGAGGCTACGGGGGGCTAACTGAACTGTTTTTT	CASSQGGYGGLTELFF
TRBV3-1	TRBJ1-5	many	TRBD1	TGTGCCAGCAGCCTAACAGGGGGCGCCGGGCATTCTCAGCCCCAGCATTTT	CASSLTGGAGHSQPQHF
TRBV20-1	TRBJ1-4	many	.	TGCAGTGCTAGAGTGGACAGTAATGAAAAACTGTTTTTT	CSARVDSNEKLFF